The 2 T cell receptor beta chains listed next were all sequenced from one sample in a study of cytomegalovirus exposure and HLA in healthy donors (dated 2017 in TCRdb). The library was generated by the immunoSEQ multiplex PCR assay. For the multiplex PCR, a mixture combining 60 forward primers for TCR Vbeta segments and 13 reverse primers for TCR Jbeta segments was used. Sourced from immuneACCESS, this table was stored by TCRdb with only in-frame sequences that have V and J called. A share of the clones is absent; for the studies checked, an unresolved V gene accounts for under half, and the remainder has no known explanation. A total of over 130,000 clones appear in this sample, around 60% of them only once. 7% to 8.5% of the sample comes from the top ten. Sample: PBMCs. These receptors all stem from a woman in her sixties in good health and CMV-seropositive.

The chain couples TRBV27 to TRBJ2-3, with unresolved D. Germline CDR1 reads MNHEY; CDR2 reads SMNVEV (reference sequence). The V gene lost 5 bases and the J gene lost 1 base, with 4 bases spanning the gap. CDR3 length: 12 residues. CDR3 coding DNA: TGTGCCAGCAGTCCTGGCACAGATACGCAGTATTTT. Translated, it gives CASSPGTDTQYF.

The chain carries TRBV6-5 and TRBJ2-5; 10 bases are shared with TRBD2. V trimming: 4 bases; J trimming: 7 bases; junction bases outside the gene matches: 9. The CDR3 is 15 amino acids. Germline V gives CDR1 MNHEY, CDR2 SVGAGI. CDR3 in DNA: TGTGCCAGCAGTTCTAGCGGGAGTGATCCGGGGACCCAGTACTTC. This codes for CASSSSGSDPGTQYF.